These T cell receptor beta chains were read from a single sample in a study of T cell responses to AZD1222 COVID-19 vaccine. TCRdb's table, derived via immunoSEQ multiplex PCR, lists solely in-frame clones and lacks some. The table shows roughly 120,000 clones, with approximately 85% occurring only once. This specimen consisted of peripheral blood, obtained on day 0 of MenACWY control vaccination. The receptors derive from an adult in good health. Each CDR3 is given with its conserved first and last residue. A D gene is named only where the DNA matches it firmly.

length	D	J	V	CDR3	DNA
16	-	TRBJ1-2	TRBV28	CASSSPMVRANYGYTF	TGTGCCAGCAGTTCGCCGATGGTCCGAGCCAACTATGGCTACACCTTC
12	-	TRBJ1-2	TRBV28	CAVLGGSSGYTF	TGTGCCGTATTAGGGGGGTCGAGCGGCTACACCTTC
13	-	TRBJ1-2	TRBV6-5	CASSLTAVYGYTF	TGTGCCAGCAGCCTTACAGCGGTCTATGGCTACACCTTC
13	TRBD1	TRBJ2-7	TRBV6-5	CASSRGQIYEQYF	TGTGCCAGCAGCCGGGGACAGATCTACGAGCAGTACTTC
16	TRBD1	TRBJ2-5	TRBV5-1	CASSPVGTGAQETQYF	TGCGCCAGCAGCCCGGTGGGGACAGGGGCGCAAGAGACCCAGTACTTC
15	TRBD1	TRBJ2-7	TRBV19	CASSIPGQGAYEQYF	TGTGCCAGTAGTATCCCCGGACAGGGGGCCTACGAGCAGTACTTC
13	-	TRBJ1-2	TRBV4-2	CASSLKAGSGYTF	TGTGCCAGCAGCCTAAAGGCCGGGTCTGGCTACACCTTC
13	-	TRBJ1-2	TRBV7-9	CASSVESVYGYTF	TGTGCCAGCAGCGTCGAGTCGGTATATGGCTACACCTTC
16	TRBD1	TRBJ2-7	TRBV18	CASSPTSGQGFYEQYF	TGTGCCAGCTCACCTACTTCGGGACAGGGGTTCTACGAGCAGTACTTC
12	-	TRBJ2-3	TRBV5-1	CASSLKPDTQYF	TGCGCCAGCAGCTTAAAGCCAGATACGCAGTATTTT
14	-	TRBJ1-6	TRBV27	CASSFPGDYSPLHF	TGTGCCAGCAGTTTCCCGGGCGATTACTCACCCCTCCACTTT
14	-	TRBJ2-2	TRBV5-1	CASSLDGNTGELFF	TGCGCCAGCAGCTTGGACGGGAACACCGGGGAGCTGTTTTTT
15	TRBD1	TRBJ1-1	TRBV28	CASRRTGGSFAEAFF	TGTGCCAGCAGGAGGACAGGGGGCTCTTTTGCTGAAGCTTTCTTT